The clone carrying this T cell receptor beta chain was detected only a few times. Its matching antigen is unknown. The entry originates in a study of cytomegalovirus exposure and HLA in healthy donors. Study-level background: Unique TCRs from HLA-typed donors, 70 million to 85 million of them, were held in an early data release. Whole-study results and caveats: Later findings reportedly placed an Asian-associated ancestry cluster below the approximately 630-donor mean for N-insertions.

It was with 60 Vbeta and 13 Jbeta primers that the PCR ran. Profiled with immunoSEQ multiplex PCR; TCRdb holds only in-frame clones, not every one. The sample records some 40,000 clones, approximately 82% being singletons. Trimming shortened V by 1 base and J by 7 bases, and 8 bases separated the two germline ends. Looked up from germline, CDR1 is LGHNA and CDR2 is YSLEER. This CDR3 is 13 amino acids long. The sample comprised PBMCs. The chain uses TRBV4-3 and TRBJ1-3, with D unclear. The TCR was taken from a woman aged 18-30 years in good health and CMV-seropositive. Written as DNA, the CDR3 is TGCGCCAGCAGCCAAGTCCTGCAGAACACCATATATTTT. Amino acid sequence: CASSQVLQNTIYF.